This section outlines one TCR beta chain sequence together with its context. Its antigen is unidentified. J gave up 2 bases and V 7 bases, and 4 bases lay outside the gene matches. Germline CDR1 reads SGHTA; CDR2 reads FQGNSA. The CDR3 consists of 13 residues. These data originate in a study of OX40 agonist ivuxolimab in advanced cancers. Study background: Males comprised about 78% of the group, whose mean age was approximately 61 years (range about 20 to 85). Three patients, one with hepatocellular carcinoma and two with cutaneous melanoma, responded partially.

Study-wide results and caveats: The study found among the lowest clonal expansion in partial responders at 0.1-3.0 mg/kg. Low normalized T-cell clonal expansion was also seen in some nonresponders.

Clones were read by immunoSEQ multiplex PCR, and TCRdb kept only the in-frame ones, dropping some. The repertoire holds about 83,000 clones, with about 80% as singletons. This chain joins TRBV7-2 and TRBJ2-7, with TRBD2 matching 8 bases. Sample: CD4+ or CD8+ T cells sorted from blood, taken in a trial of the OX40 agonist ivuxolimab. This TCR was recovered from an adult with an advanced solid tumor such as melanoma, head and neck, liver or kidney cancer. The CDR3 sequence: CASTRGGAYEQYF. In DNA, the CDR3 is TGTGCCAGCACCCGGGGGGGAGCCTACGAGCAGTACTTC. The complete variable domain, with remaining parts taken from reference TRBV7-2 and TRBJ2-7, reads GAGVSQSPSNKVTEKGKDVELRCDPISGHTALYWYRQSLGQGLEFLIYFQGNSAPDKSGLPSDRFSAERTGGSVSTLTIQRTQQEDSAVYLCASTRGGAYEQYFGPGTRLTVT.